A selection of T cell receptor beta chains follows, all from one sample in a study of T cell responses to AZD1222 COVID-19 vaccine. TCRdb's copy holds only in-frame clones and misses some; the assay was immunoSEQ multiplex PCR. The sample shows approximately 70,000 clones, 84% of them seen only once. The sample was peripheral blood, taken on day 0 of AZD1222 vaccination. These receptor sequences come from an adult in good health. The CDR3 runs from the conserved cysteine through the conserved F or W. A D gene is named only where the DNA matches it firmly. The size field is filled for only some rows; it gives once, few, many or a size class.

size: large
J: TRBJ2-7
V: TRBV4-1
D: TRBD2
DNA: TGCGCCAGCAGCCAAGGACTAGCGGGGTACGAGCAGTACTTC
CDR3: CASSQGLAGYEQYF

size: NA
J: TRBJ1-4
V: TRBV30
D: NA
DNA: TGTGCCTGGAGAGCTCACCTTAATGAAAAACTGTTTTTT
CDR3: CAWRAHLNEKLFF

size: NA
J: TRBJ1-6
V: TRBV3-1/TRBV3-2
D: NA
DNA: TGTGCCAGCAGCCAGTGGGATCTTAATTCACCCCTCCACTTT
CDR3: CASSQWDLNSPLHF

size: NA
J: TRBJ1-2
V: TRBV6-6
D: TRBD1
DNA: TGTGCCAGCAGCCCGGGACAGGCTACTGGCTACACCTTC
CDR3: CASSPGQATGYTF

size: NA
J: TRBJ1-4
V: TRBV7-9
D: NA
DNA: TGTGCCAGCAGCTTATTCGGGGTTGAAAAACTGTTTTTT
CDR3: CASSLFGVEKLFF

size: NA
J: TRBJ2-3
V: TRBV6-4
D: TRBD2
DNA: TGTGCCAGCAGTGATCCCAGTGCGGGACTAGCGGGGGGCCTCACAGATACGCAGTATTTT
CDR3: CASSDPSAGLAGGLTDTQYF

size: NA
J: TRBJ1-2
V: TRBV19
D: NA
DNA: TGTGCCAGTAGAGCCCTTGATTTAGCCTATGGCTACACCTTC
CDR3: CASRALDLAYGYTF

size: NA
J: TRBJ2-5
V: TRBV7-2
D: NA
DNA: TGTGCCAGCAGCTCCATACCCGACTCCCAAGAGACCCAGTACTTC
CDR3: CASSSIPDSQETQYF

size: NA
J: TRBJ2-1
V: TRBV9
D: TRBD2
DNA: TGTGCCAGCAGTGTTGGGACTAGTCGATTCTATGAGCAGTTCTTC
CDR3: CASSVGTSRFYEQFF

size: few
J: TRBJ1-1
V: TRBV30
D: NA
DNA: TGTGCCTGGAGTGAAGTAGGGGGAAATAGTGCTTTCTTT
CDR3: CAWSEVGGNSAFF

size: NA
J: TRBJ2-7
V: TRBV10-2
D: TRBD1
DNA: TGCGCCAGCAGCACAGGGGTCCGTCCTTCCGAGCAGTACTTC
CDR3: CASSTGVRPSEQYF

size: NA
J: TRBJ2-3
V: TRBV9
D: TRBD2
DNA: TGTGCCAGCAGTTCCGGGACTAGCGGGGCCCTCACAGATACGCAGTATTTT
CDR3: CASSSGTSGALTDTQYF

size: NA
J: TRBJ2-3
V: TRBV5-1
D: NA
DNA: TGCGCCAGCAGCTTGGGACACCCCACAGATACGCAGTATTTT
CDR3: CASSLGHPTDTQYF

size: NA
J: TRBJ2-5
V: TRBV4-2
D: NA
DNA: TGTGCCAGCAGCCAAGATTTAAAGGGAAAAGAGACCCAGTACTTC
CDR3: CASSQDLKGKETQYF

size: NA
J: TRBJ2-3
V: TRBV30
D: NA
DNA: TGTGCCTGGAGTGTGCAGGGTGGGTCCACAGATACGCAGTATTTT
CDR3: CAWSVQGGSTDTQYF

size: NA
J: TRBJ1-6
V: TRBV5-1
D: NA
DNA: TGCGCCAGCAGCTTGGCTTCTAGGGGGTCACCCCTCCACTTT
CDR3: CASSLASRGSPLHF

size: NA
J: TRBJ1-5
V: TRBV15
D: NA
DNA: TGTGCCACCAGCAGATCCGGACAGATCAATCAGCCCCAGCATTTT
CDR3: CATSRSGQINQPQHF

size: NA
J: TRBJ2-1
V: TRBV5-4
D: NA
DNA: TGTGCCAGCAGCTTTGGGGGGTCTGTTACGGGGAGCTCCTACAATGAGCAGTTCTTC
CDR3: CASSFGGSVTGSSYNEQFF

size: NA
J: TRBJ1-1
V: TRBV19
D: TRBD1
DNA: TGTGCCAGTAGCGGGGACAGGGGAGCTTTCTTT
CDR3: CASSGDRGAFF

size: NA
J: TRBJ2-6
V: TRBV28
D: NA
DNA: TGTGCCAGCAGTTTAGGGGCGGCGACTGGGGCCAACGTCCTGACTTTC
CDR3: CASSLGAATGANVLTF

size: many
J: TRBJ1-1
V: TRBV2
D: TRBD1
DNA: TGTGCCAGCAGTGACTTTGGTTTTGGGGGACAGGTGTTTGGGGTGGCTTTCTTT
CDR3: CASSDFGFGGQVFGVAFF

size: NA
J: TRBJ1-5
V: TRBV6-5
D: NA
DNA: TGTGCCAGCAGTTACGACAGATGGCAGCCCCAGCATTTT
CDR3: CASSYDRWQPQHF

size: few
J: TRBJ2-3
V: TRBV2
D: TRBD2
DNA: TGTGCCAGCAGTGGTAGCGGGGGGGTCGGAGATACGCAGTATTTT
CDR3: CASSGSGGVGDTQYF

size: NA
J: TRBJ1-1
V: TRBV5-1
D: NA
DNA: TGCGCCAGCAGCTTGGGTGAAGGGGGAACCGCCATTGAAGCTTTCTTT
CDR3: CASSLGEGGTAIEAFF